Only a few counts were recorded for the clone carrying this T cell receptor beta chain. The record originates from a study of blood T cell repertoires in COVID-19. The table came from immunoSEQ multiplex PCR; TCRdb's copy has only in-frame clones and leaves some out. This table has around 40,000 clones, about nine tenths appearing once. With V trimmed by 6 bases and J by 12 bases, 10 bases remained unmatched. The CDR3 is 12 residues long. Germline assignment: CDR1 MDHEN and CDR2 SYDVKM. The chain uses TRBV28 and TRBJ2-7, with 8 bases lining up with TRBD1. The specimen was peripheral blood. The source of this sequence is a man in his sixties with active COVID-19. The CDR3 reads CASRSQGELPYF. CDR3 in DNA: TGTGCCAGCAGATCACAGGGGGAGCTCCCGTACTTC. The complete variable domain, with remaining parts taken from reference TRBV28 and TRBJ2-7, reads DVKVTQSSRYLVKRTGEKVFLECVQDMDHENMFWYRQDPGLGLRLIYFSYDVKMKEKGDIPEGYSVSREKKERFSLILESASTNQTSMYLCASRSQGELPYFGPGTRLTVT.